This TCR beta chain came from a study of T cells in localized non-small cell lung cancer. Study-level points and caveats: Sequencing, confined to only one tumor region, leaves heterogeneity possible. With higher T cell density in blood came longer overall survival.

J lost 8 bases, V lost 6 bases, and 7 bases had no gene match. CDR3 size: 13 residues. Germline assignment: CDR1 MNHNY and CDR2 SVGAGI (reference sequence). TCRdb keeps only in-frame clones here, not all; method: immunoSEQ multiplex PCR. Of roughly 86,000 clones in the sample, 84% were seen once. About this clone itself: What it binds is not known.

Sequencing used peripheral blood, obtained before any cancer treatment. The chain employs TRBV6-6 and TRBJ1-2; 9 positions match TRBD1. The receptor comes from a man aged 40 to 70 with stage I lung adenocarcinoma. The DNA of the CDR3 is TGTGCCAGCAGCCGGGGGACAGGGACCGGCTACACCTTC. It yields the protein CASSRGTGTGYTF.